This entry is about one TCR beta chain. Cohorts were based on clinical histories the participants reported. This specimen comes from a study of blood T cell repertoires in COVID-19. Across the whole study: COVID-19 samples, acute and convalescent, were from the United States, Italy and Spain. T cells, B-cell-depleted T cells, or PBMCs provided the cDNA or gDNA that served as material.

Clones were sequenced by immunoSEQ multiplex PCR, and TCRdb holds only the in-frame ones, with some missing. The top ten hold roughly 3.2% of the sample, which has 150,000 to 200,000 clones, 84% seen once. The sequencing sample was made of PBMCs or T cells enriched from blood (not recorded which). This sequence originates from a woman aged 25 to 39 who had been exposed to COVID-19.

In DNA form, the CDR3 reads TGCGCCAGCAGCTACCTACCCAGGGGGCTCTCTGGAAACACCATATATTTT. Protein product: CASSYLPRGLSGNTIYF. The rearrangement uses TRBV4-1 and TRBJ1-3; 8 bases line up with TRBD1. V lost 5 bases and J lost 0; bases outside the gene matches: 9. The CDR3 consists of 17 residues. Germline V gene lookup returns CDR1 MGHRA and CDR2 YSYEKL.